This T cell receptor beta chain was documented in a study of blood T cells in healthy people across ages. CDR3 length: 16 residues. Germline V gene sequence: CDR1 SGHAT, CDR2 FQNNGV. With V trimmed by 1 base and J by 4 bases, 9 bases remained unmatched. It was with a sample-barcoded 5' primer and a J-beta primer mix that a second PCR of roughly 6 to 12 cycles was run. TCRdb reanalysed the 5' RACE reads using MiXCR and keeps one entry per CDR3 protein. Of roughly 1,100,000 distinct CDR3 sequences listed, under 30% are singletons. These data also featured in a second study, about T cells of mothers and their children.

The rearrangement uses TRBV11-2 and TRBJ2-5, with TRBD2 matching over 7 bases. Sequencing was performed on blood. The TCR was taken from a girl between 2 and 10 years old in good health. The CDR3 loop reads CASSLAVRSGAETQYF. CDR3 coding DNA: TGTGCCAGCAGCTTAGCGGTTAGGAGCGGGGCAGAGACCCAGTACTTC. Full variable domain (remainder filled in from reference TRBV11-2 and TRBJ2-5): EAGVAQSPRYKIIEKRQSVAFWCNPISGHATLYWYQQILGQGPKLLIQFQNNGVVDDSQLPKDRFSAERLKGVDSTLKIQPAKLEDSAVYLCASSLAVRSGAETQYFGPGTRLLVL.